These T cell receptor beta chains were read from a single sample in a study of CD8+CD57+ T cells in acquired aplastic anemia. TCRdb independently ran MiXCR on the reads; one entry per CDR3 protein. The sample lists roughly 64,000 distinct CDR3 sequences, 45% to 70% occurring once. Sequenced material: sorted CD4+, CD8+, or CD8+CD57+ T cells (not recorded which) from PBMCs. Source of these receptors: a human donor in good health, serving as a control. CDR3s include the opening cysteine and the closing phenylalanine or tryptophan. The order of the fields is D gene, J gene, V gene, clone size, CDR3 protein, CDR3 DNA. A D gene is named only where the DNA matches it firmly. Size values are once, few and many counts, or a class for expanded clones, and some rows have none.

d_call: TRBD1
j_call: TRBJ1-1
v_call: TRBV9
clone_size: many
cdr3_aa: CASSGDSMNTEAFF
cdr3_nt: TGTGCCAGCAGCGGGGACAGTATGAACACTGAAGCTTTCTTT

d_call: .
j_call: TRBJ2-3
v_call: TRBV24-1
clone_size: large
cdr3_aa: CATSDPNQDTQYF
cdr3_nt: TGTGCCACCAGTGATCCCAATCAGGATACGCAGTATTTT

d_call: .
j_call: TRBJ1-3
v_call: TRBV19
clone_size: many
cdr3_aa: CASSISKGSAAGSGNTIYF
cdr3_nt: TGTGCCAGTAGTATTTCGAAGGGGTCGGCAGCAGGGTCCGGAAACACCATATATTTT

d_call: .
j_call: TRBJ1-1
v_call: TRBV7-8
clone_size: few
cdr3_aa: CASSLIAGPTEAFF
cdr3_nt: TGTGCCAGCAGCTTAATAGCAGGACCCACTGAAGCTTTCTTT

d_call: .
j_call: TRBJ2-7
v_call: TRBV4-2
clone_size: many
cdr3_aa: CASSRGSGRTYEQYF
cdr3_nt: TGTGCCAGCAGCCGAGGCTCGGGAAGAACCTACGAGCAGTACTTC

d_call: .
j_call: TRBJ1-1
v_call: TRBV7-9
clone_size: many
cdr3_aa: CASSHQGRKGEAFF
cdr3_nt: TGTGCCAGCAGCCATCAGGGCCGAAAGGGTGAAGCTTTCTTT

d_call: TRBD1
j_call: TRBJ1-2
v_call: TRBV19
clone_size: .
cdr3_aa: CASNTGTGVGYTF
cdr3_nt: TGTGCCAGTAACACAGGGACAGGGGTTGGCTACACCTTC

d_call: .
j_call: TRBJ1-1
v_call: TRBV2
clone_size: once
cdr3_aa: CASSEAPVNTEAFF
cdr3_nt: TGTGCCAGCAGTGAAGCGCCCGTGAACACTGAAGCTTTCTTT

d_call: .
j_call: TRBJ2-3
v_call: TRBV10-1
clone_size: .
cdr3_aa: CASSEGGTSLMEQYF
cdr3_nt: TGCGCCAGCAGTGAGGGCGGGACCAGTCTCATGGAGCAGTATTTT

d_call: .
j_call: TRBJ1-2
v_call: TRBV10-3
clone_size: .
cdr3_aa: CAISDGRTYGYTF
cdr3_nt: TGTGCCATCAGTGATGGACGGACCTATGGCTACACCTTC

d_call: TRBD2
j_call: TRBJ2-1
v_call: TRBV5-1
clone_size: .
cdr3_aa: CASSFSGSYEQFF
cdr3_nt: TGCGCCAGCAGCTTCAGCGGGAGCTATGAGCAGTTCTTC

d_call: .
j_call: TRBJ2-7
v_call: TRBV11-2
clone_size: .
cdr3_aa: CASSLARGRCEQYF
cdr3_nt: TGTGCCAGCAGCTTAGCTCGCGGTCGCTGCGAGCAGTACTTC

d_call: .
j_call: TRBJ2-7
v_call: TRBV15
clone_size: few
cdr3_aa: CATSRDDSGAYEQYF
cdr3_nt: TGTGCCACCAGCAGAGATGATAGCGGTGCCTACGAGCAGTACTTC

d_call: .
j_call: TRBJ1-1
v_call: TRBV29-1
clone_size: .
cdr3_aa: CSSLGGRTEAFF
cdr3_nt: TGCAGCAGTTTAGGAGGGCGCACTGAAGCTTTCTTT

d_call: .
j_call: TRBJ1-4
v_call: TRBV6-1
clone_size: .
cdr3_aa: CASRGALGKLFF
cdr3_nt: TGTGCCAGCAGAGGGGCGTTGGGAAAACTGTTTTTT

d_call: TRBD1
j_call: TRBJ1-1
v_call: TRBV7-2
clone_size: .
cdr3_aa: CASSLAGQGEAFF
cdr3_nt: TGTGCCAGCAGCTTAGCAGGACAGGGAGAAGCTTTCTTT

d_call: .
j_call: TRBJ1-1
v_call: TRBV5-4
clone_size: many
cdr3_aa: CASSLQIMNTEAFF
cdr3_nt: TGTGCCAGCAGCTTGCAGATTATGAACACTGAAGCTTTCTTT

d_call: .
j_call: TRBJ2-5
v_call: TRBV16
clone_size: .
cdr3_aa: CASSRIVEAQETQYF
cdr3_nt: TGTGCCAGCAGCCGCATAGTGGAGGCCCAAGAGACCCAGTACTTC

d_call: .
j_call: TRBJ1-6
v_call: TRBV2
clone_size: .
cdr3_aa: CASKIRDTLNSPLHF
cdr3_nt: TGTGCCAGCAAGATCCGGGACACGCTTAATTCACCCCTCCACTTT

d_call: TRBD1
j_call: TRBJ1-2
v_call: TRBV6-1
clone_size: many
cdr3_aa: CASRDTGTGTAYGYTF
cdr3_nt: TGTGCCAGCAGGGACACCGGGACAGGGACGGCCTATGGCTACACCTTC

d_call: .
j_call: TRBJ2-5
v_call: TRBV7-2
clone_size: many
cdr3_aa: CASSFGGWETQYF
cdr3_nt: TGTGCCAGCAGCTTCGGTGGTTGGGAGACCCAGTACTTC

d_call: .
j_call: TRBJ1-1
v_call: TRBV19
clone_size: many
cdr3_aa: CASSPQSRSINTEAFF
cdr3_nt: TGTGCCAGTAGCCCGCAATCGAGGAGTATAAACACTGAAGCTTTCTTT

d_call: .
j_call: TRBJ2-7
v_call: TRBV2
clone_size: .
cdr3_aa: CASSVSYEQYF
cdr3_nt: TGTGCCAGCAGTGTATCCTACGAGCAGTACTTC

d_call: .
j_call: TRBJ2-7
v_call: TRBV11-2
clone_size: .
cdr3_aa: CASGLEAVTYYEQYF
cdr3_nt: TGTGCCAGCGGCTTAGAGGCAGTTACTTACTACGAGCAGTACTTC

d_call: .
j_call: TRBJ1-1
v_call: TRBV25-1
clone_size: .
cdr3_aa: CASSEIWAENTEAFF
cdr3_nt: TGTGCCAGCAGTGAAATTTGGGCGGAAAACACTGAAGCTTTCTTC

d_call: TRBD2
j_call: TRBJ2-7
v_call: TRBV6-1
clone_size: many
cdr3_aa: CASSAIAGQYSYEQYF
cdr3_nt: TGTGCCAGCAGTGCGATAGCGGGGCAGTACTCCTACGAGCAGTACTTC

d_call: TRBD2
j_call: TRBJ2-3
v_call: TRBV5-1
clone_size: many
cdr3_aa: CASSSLTSGSTDTQYF
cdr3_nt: TGCGCCAGCAGCTCTCTGACTAGCGGTAGCACAGATACGCAGTATTTT

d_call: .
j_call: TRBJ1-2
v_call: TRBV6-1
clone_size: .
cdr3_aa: CASTRGAIFLCANYGYTF
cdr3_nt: TGTGCCAGCACCCGAGGGGCTATATTCTTATGTGCTAACTATGGCTACACCTTC

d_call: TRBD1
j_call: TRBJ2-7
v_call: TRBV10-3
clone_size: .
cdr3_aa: CASQGARTYEQYF
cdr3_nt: TGTGCCAGTCAGGGGGCACGGACCTACGAGCAGTACTTC

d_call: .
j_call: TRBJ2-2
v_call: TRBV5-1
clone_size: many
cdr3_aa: CASSLLAGMNTGELFF
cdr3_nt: TGCGCCAGCAGCTTGCTGGCGGGAATGAACACCGGGGAGCTGTTTTTT

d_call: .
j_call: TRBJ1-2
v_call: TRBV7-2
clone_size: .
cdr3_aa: CASSPDSNYGYTF
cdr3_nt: TGTGCCAGCAGCCCCGACAGCAACTATGGCTACACCTTC

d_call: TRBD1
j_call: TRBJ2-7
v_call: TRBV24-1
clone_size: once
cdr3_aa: CATSDGTGGLEQYF
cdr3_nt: TGTGCCACCAGTGACGGGACAGGGGGCTTGGAGCAGTACTTC

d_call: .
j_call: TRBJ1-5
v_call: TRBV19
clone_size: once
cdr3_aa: CASSMVGQLNQPQHF
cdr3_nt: TGTGCCAGTAGTATGGTTGGACAGCTCAATCAGCCCCAGCATTTT

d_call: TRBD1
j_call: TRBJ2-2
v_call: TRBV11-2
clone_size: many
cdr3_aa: CASSFRTGRGTGELFF
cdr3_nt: TGTGCCAGCAGCTTCAGGACAGGCCGAGGCACCGGGGAGCTGTTTTTT

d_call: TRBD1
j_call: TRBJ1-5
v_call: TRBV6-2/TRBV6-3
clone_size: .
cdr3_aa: CASSYSTRTGFPQPQHF
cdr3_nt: TGTGCCAGCAGTTACTCGACAAGGACAGGGTTTCCTCAGCCCCAGCATTTT

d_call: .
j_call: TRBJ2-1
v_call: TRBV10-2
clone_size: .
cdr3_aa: CASSLTGGSSNKQFF
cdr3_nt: TGCGCCAGCAGTTTAACGGGGGGCTCGAGCAATAAGCAGTTCTTC

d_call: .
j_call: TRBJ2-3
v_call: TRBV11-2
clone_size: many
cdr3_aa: CASTPRDTDTQYF
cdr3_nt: TGTGCCAGCACCCCTAGGGACACAGATACGCAGTATTTT

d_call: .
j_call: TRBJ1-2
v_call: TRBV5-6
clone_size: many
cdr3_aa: CASPSRGPEHGHGYTF
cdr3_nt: TGTGCCAGCCCGTCCCGGGGCCCCGAACATGGACATGGCTACACCTTC

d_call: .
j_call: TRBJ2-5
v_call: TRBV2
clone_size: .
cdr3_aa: CACRRFGETQYF
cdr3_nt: TGTGCCTGCAGGAGGTTCGGGGAGACCCAGTACTTC

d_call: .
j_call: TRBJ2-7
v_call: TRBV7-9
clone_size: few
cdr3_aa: CASSGRYEQYF
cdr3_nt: TGTGCCAGCTCGGGGCGATACGAGCAGTACTTC

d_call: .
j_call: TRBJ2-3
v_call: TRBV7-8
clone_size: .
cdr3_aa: CASSLRTDTQYF
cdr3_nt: TGTGCCAGCAGCTTAAGAACAGATACGCAGTATTTT

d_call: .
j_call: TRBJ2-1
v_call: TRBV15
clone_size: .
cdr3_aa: CATSRDRNSNNEQFF
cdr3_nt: TGTGCCACCAGCAGAGATAGGAATAGCAACAATGAGCAGTTCTTC

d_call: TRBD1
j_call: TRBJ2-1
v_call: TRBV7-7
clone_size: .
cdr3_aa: CASSIDRDSSYNEQFF
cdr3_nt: TGTGCCAGCAGCATCGACAGGGATAGCTCCTACAATGAGCAGTTCTTC

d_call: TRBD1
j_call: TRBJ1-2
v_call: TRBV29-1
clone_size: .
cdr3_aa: CSVETAGGAVGYTF
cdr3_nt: TGCAGCGTCGAGACCGCAGGGGGCGCGGTAGGCTACACCTTC

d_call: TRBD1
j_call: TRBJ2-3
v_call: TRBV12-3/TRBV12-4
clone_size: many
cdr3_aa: CASSSRDPGQGEDTQYF
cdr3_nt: TGTGCCAGCAGTTCGAGAGATCCGGGACAGGGGGAAGATACGCAGTATTTT

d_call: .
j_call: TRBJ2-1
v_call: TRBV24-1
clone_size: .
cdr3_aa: CATGTWDEQFF
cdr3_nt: TGTGCCACCGGGACCTGGGATGAGCAGTTCTTC

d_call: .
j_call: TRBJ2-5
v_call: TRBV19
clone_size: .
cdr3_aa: CASSAKQETQCF
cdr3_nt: TGTGCCAGTAGTGCCAAGCAAGAGACCCAGTGCTTC

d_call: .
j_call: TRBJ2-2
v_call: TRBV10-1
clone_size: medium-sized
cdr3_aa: CASSGNRANTGELFF
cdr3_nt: TGCGCCAGCAGTGGAAACAGGGCGAACACCGGGGAGCTGTTTTTT

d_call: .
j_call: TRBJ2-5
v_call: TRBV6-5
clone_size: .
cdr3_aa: CASRAGETQYF
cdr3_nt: TGTGCCAGCAGAGCAGGGGAGACCCAGTACTTC

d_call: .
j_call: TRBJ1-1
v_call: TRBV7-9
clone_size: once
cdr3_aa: CASTKEENTEAFF
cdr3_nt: TGTGCCAGCACCAAGGAAGAGAACACTGAAGCTTTCTTT

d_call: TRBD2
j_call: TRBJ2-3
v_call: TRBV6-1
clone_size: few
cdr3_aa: CASDVAGGTDTQYF
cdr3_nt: TGTGCCAGCGATGTAGCGGGAGGCACAGATACGCAGTATTTT

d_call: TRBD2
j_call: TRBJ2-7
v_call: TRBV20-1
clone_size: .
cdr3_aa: CSAGLGTSGVYEQYF
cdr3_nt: TGCAGTGCTGGACTTGGGACTAGCGGGGTCTACGAGCAGTACTTC

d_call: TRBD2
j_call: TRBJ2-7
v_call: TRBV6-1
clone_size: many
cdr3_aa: CASSSSGISYEQYF
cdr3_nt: TGTGCCAGCAGCAGTAGCGGGATCTCCTACGAGCAGTACTTC